Below, one T cell receptor beta chain is given with its context. What it binds is not known. The sample carries other DNA sequences with the same CDR3. The data belong to a study of T cell responses to AZD1222 COVID-19 vaccine. General study points: Scientists sampled the repertoires only once the peak T cell response had passed. Spike-specific TCRs gained breadth and depth after people received two AZD1222 doses.

This table comes from immunoSEQ multiplex PCR, and its TCRdb copy is limited to in-frame clones, with some not included. The profile shows some 200,000 clones, approximately 90% of them singletons. V lost 3 bases and J 0 bases, leaving 9 bases between the germline ends. The CDR3 totals 15 residues. Germline assignment: CDR1 MNHEY and CDR2 SVGAGI. The receptor was isolated from an adult in good health. The source material was peripheral blood, sampled on day 0 of AZD1222 vaccination. The chain links TRBV6-5 to TRBJ1-3; a possible D gene is TRBD1 (5 bases). In DNA form, the CDR3 reads TGTGCCAGCAGTTATTCAGGGATCTCTGGAAACACCATATATTTT. Translation gives CASSYSGISGNTIYF.